This T cell receptor beta chain was sequenced during a study of blood T cell repertoires in COVID-19. In the study overall: Specimens from acute and convalescent COVID-19 originated in the United States, Italy and Spain. From T cells, B-cell-depleted T cells, or PBMCs came the material, which was cDNA or gDNA.

The authors' processing: Reference gene primer amplification gave estimated nucleated cell counts. This table comes from immunoSEQ multiplex PCR, and its TCRdb copy is limited to in-frame clones, with some not included. D and trimming come from the DNA, and the V and J calls and clone size come from that table. The table lists approximately 92,000 clones, approximately 88% of them singletons, with about 17% in the top ten. Patients of the Seattle cohort, enrolled during active infection, were followed longitudinally. This TCR derives from an older woman with COVID-19, enrolled during active disease. The material sequenced was peripheral blood.

The CDR3 region has the DNA TGTGCCAGTAGTCCGGGGGCGGGGGAGCCCTATGGCTACACCTTC. Translated: CASSPGAGEPYGYTF. The rearrangement links TRBV19 to TRBJ1-2; maybe TRBD1 (6 bases). This CDR3 has 15 residues. Germline lookup yields CDR1 LNHDA and CDR2 SQIVND (reference sequence). The V end was cut by 5 bases, the J end by 4 bases, with 17 bases between.